Each of the 29 T cell receptor beta chains below was sequenced from the same sample in a study of blood T cell repertoires in COVID-19. Method: immunoSEQ multiplex PCR; TCRdb's copy keeps in-frame clones and lacks some. This sample yields some 120,000 clones, of which about 74% are seen a single time; 6% belongs to the top ten. Sequencing input: peripheral blood. The receptors here all came from a man older than 75 with COVID-19, enrolled during active disease.

The rearrangement uses TRBV28 and TRBJ1-1, with 9 nucleotides matching TRBD1. The length of the CDR3 is 14 residues. V was clipped by 9 bases and J by 6 bases; unmatched bases: 11. In germline, CDR1 is MDHEN, CDR2 SYDVKM. The CDR3, as DNA: TGTGCCAGTTGCACAGGGGGCCACAGGGCTGAAGCTTTCTTT. This sequence encodes CASCTGGHRAEAFF.

This rearrangement joins TRBV6-5 to TRBJ2-2, with no clear D. V was cut by 2 bases and J by 5 bases, with 6 bases left in between. This CDR3 comprises 13 residues. Looked up from germline, CDR1 is MNHEY and CDR2 is SVGAGI. The CDR3 DNA sequence: TGTGCCAGCAGTTACCCGTATACCGGGGAGCTGTTTTTT. Its protein is CASSYPYTGELFF.

This clone has a handful of counts. The chain links TRBV7-9 to TRBJ2-7, with 14 bases lining up with TRBD2. The CDR3 covers 15 residues. Germline V lookup: CDR1 SEHNR, CDR2 FQNEAQ (reference sequence). The junction had 10 bases not matched to a gene; V was cut back by 8 bases and J by 7 bases. CDR3 DNA sequence: TGTGCCAGCCGGACAGGGGGACTAGCGGGAGAAGAGCAGTACTTC. Its translation: CASRTGGLAGEEQYF. Combining the CDR3 with reference TRBV7-9 and TRBJ2-7 gives the whole variable domain DTGVSQNPRHKITKRGQNVTFRCDPISEHNRLYWYRQTLGQGPEFLTYFQNEAQLEKSRLLSDRFSAERPKGSFSTLEIQRTEQGDSAMYLCASRTGGLAGEEQYFGPGTRLTVT.

The chain combines TRBV11-2 with TRBJ2-7, with 11 bases that match TRBD2. Per germline, CDR1 SGHAT and CDR2 FQNNGV. This CDR3 has 14 residues. With 4 bases clipped from V and 6 bases from J, the junction kept 5 bases outside the gene matches. The CDR3 spells CASSSMLAGGEQYF. CDR3 sequence (DNA): TGTGCCAGCAGCTCTATGCTAGCGGGAGGCGAGCAGTACTTC.

This chain connects TRBV10-2 to TRBJ2-1, with a possible D match to TRBD1 (6 bases). The V gene's germline CDR1 is WSHSY and CDR2 SAAADI. Between the trimmed V and J ends, which lost 6 bases and 4 bases, there was a span of 19 bases. The CDR3 is made up of 16 amino acids. CDR3 residues: CASSVGPGRGYNEQFF. CDR3 sequence (DNA): TGCGCCAGCAGCGTGGGACCGGGTAGGGGGTACAATGAGCAGTTCTTC.

The gene calls are TRBV19 and TRBJ2-5; the match to TRBD2 covers 7 bases. There are 15 residues in the CDR3. Germline CDR1 LNHDA, CDR2 SQIVND (reference sequence). The ends lost 5 bases at V and 4 bases at J; junction bases unmatched: 10. The CDR3 sequence: CASSYRGGRPETQYF. The CDR3 DNA reads TGTGCCAGTAGTTACCGGGGCGGGAGACCAGAGACCCAGTACTTC.

This chain joins TRBV6-2 or TRBV6-3 and TRBJ2-7; D is perhaps TRBD2 (5 bases). V lost 2 bases and J 3 bases, leaving 14 bases between the germline ends. The germline gives CDR1 MNHEY, CDR2 SVGEGT. The CDR3 is made up of 15 amino acids. CDR3 residues: CASSYPARTHYEQYF. As DNA, the CDR3 is TGTGCCAGCAGTTACCCCGCTCGGACTCACTACGAGCAGTACTTC.

The gene calls are TRBV6-5 and TRBJ2-7, with TRBD1 identical over 7 bases. J was trimmed by 0 bases and V by 8 bases; bases with no gene match: 7. The CDR3 runs to 14 residues. CDR1 MNHEY and CDR2 SVGAGI come from the germline V gene. The CDR3: CASGAGGSSYEQYF. CDR3 sequence (DNA): TGTGCCAGCGGAGCAGGGGGAAGCTCCTACGAGCAGTACTTC.

This clone has just a few counts. The chain carries TRBV28 and TRBJ1-2; TRBD1 matches 8 bases. The germline gives CDR1 MDHEN, CDR2 SYDVKM. The J segment lost 8 bases and the V segment lost 7 bases, leaving 12 bases of the junction unmatched. CDR3 length: 14 amino acids. CDR3 sequence reads: CASTTLSDREGYTF. CDR3 bases: TGTGCCAGCACCACGCTCTCGGACAGGGAGGGCTACACCTTC.

The V call is TRBV7-9, the J call TRBJ2-2, with 7 bases matching TRBD2. The germline CDR1 and CDR2 sequences are SEHNR and FQNEAQ (reference sequence). CDR3 size: 15 residues. V lost 5 bases, J lost 5 bases, and 8 bases stayed unmatched. Here the CDR3 DNA reads TGTGCCAGCAGCCCCTCTAGCGGAGATACCGGGGAGCTGTTTTTT. Translation: CASSPSSGDTGELFF.

The genes are TRBV29-1 and TRBJ2-2; 7 bases are shared with TRBD1. This CDR3 region has 12 residues. Losses at the gene ends were 7 bases for V and 4 bases for J; bases not matched to a gene: 3. CDR1 and CDR2 (germline): SQVTM, ANQGSEA. CDR3 DNA sequence: TGCAGCGCTGGGACAGTCACCGGGGAGCTGTTTTTT. It encodes CSAGTVTGELFF.

In its sample, this clone was seen a few times. The chain links TRBV6-5 to TRBJ2-7, with 7 bases lining up with TRBD2. With V trimmed by 7 bases and J by 6 bases, 15 bases remained unmatched. Looked up from germline, CDR1 is MNHEY and CDR2 is SVGAGI. The CDR3 length is 15 residues. The CDR3 reads CASNAAAGEDFEQYF. DNA for the CDR3: TGTGCCAGCAACGCAGCGGCGGGGGAAGATTTCGAGCAGTACTTC.

V and J are TRBV27 and TRBJ2-7, with TRBD2 matching 7 bases. The CDR3 has 12 residues. Germline assignment: CDR1 MNHEY and CDR2 SMNVEV (reference sequence). With 3 bases clipped from V and 8 bases from J, the junction kept 4 bases outside the gene matches. The CDR3 reads CASSFGGGKQYF. The CDR3 DNA sequence: TGTGCCAGCAGTTTTGGGGGGGGGAAGCAGTACTTC.

This clone was counted once. The chain couples TRBV7-9 to TRBJ2-6, with D perhaps TRBD1 (6 bases). The germline V and J ends were trimmed by 4 bases and 2 bases, with 15 bases remaining between them. The V gene's germline CDR1 is SEHNR and CDR2 FQNEAQ (reference sequence). CDR3 length: 17 amino acids. For the CDR3, the DNA is TGTGCCAGCAGCTCAGGCAGGGGCGCCACTGGGGCCAACGTCCTGACTTTC. This translates into CASSSGRGATGANVLTF. Full variable domain (remainder filled in from reference TRBV7-9 and TRBJ2-6): DTGVSQNPRHKITKRGQNVTFRCDPISEHNRLYWYRQTLGQGPEFLTYFQNEAQLEKSRLLSDRFSAERPKGSFSTLEIQRTEQGDSAMYLCASSSGRGATGANVLTFGAGSRLTVL.

This clone was detected only once. The chain recombines TRBV28 with TRBJ1-2, with D possibly matching TRBD1 (5 bases). This CDR3 is built from 11 residues. Germline-derived CDR1 and CDR2 are MDHEN and SYDVKM. V was clipped by 4 bases and J by 6 bases, with 6 bases between them. In nucleotides, the CDR3 is TGTGCCAGCAGTTCCAGGGATGGCTACACCTTC. Translating it yields CASSSRDGYTF.

This sequence joins TRBV3-1 (or the pseudogene TRBV3-2) and TRBJ2-7; D may be TRBD1 (6 bases). V lost 0 bases and J lost 3, with 15 bases in between. Per germline, CDR1 LGHDT and CDR2 YNNKEL (reference sequence). The CDR3 is made up of 16 amino acids. This CDR3 is CASSQDPGRGHYEQYF. CDR3 DNA sequence: TGTGCCAGCAGCCAAGATCCCGGCAGGGGTCACTACGAGCAGTACTTC.

This clone is a singleton in its sample. The V and J genes are TRBV5-1 and TRBJ1-1, with D possibly TRBD1 on 5 matching bases. Trimming removed 4 bases at V and 4 bases at J, with 8 bases between. The CDR3 loop spans 12 amino acids. Per germline, CDR1 SGHRS and CDR2 YFSETQ. CDR3 protein: CASSLGATEAFF. The CDR3 bases are TGCGCCAGCAGCCTTGGGGCCACTGAAGCTTTCTTT. The variable domain in full, completed from reference TRBV5-1 and TRBJ1-1, reads KAGVTQTPRYLIKTRGQQVTLSCSPISGHRSVSWYQQTPGQGLQFLFEYFSETQRNKGNFPGRFSGRQFSNSRSEMNVSTLELGDSALYLCASSLGATEAFFGQGTRLTVV.

V gene TRBV18 combines with J gene TRBJ1-2, with 7 bases aligning to TRBD1. Per germline, CDR1 KGHSH and CDR2 LQKENI. The trim removed 1 base at V and 3 bases at J, leaving 8 bases unmatched. The CDR3 totals 16 residues. CDR3 residues: CASSPLLEGADYGYTF. The CDR3 region has the DNA TGTGCCAGCTCACCACTCTTGGAGGGGGCCGACTATGGCTACACCTTC.

The rearrangement uses TRBV28 and TRBJ2-5, with 7 bases lining up with TRBD2. This CDR3 spans 14 amino acids. The trim removed 9 bases at V and 6 bases at J, leaving 13 bases unmatched. CDR1 MDHEN and CDR2 SYDVKM come from the germline V gene. The CDR3: CASIAPGGGKTQYF. In DNA, the CDR3 is TGTGCCAGTATAGCACCGGGGGGAGGAAAGACCCAGTACTTC.

V is TRBV2 and J is TRBJ2-2; 14 bases agree with TRBD2. The germline gives CDR1 SNHLY, CDR2 FYNNEI. V was pared by 7 bases and J by 6 bases, with 10 bases of the junction left unmatched. The CDR3 extends over 17 amino acids. The chain's CDR3 is CASTLGTSGSPAGELFF. In DNA, the CDR3 is TGTGCCAGCACCCTCGGGACTAGCGGGAGTCCCGCCGGGGAGCTGTTTTTT.

DNA of the CDR3: TGCGCCAGCAGCCAAGGGCCTAGCGGGATGGGGAATGAGCAGTTCTTC. Translation: CASSQGPSGMGNEQFF. The V and J genes are TRBV4-3 and TRBJ2-1, with TRBD2 matching over 9 bases. The V and J ends lost 1 base and 7 bases, in that order; junction bases with no gene match: 8. Germline CDR1 LGHNA, CDR2 YSLEER. This CDR3 is built from 16 residues.

The CDR3 DNA reads as TGTGCCAGCAGCTTAGGACTAGCGGGAGCAGAGACCCAGTACTTC. Protein product: CASSLGLAGAETQYF. The chain has TRBV7-9 and TRBJ2-5, with 12 bases that match TRBD2. V gave up 1 base and J gave up 4 bases; unmatched junction bases: 1. Germline CDR1 SEHNR, CDR2 FQNEAQ (reference sequence). The CDR3 has 15 residues.

V and J are TRBV3-1 (or the pseudogene TRBV3-2) and TRBJ2-3, with D possibly being TRBD1 (6 bases). Germline V CDR1 and CDR2: LGHDT, YNNKEL (reference sequence). V was cut by 6 bases and J by 11 bases, with 15 bases left in between. The CDR3 contains 12 residues. This CDR3 is CASSLNRGGQYF. As DNA, the CDR3 is TGTGCCAGCAGTCTCAACCGAGGGGGGCAGTATTTT.

The chain combines TRBV29-1 with TRBJ2-3, with 7 positions matching TRBD2. V gave up 3 bases and J gave up 1 base; unmatched junction bases: 7. Germline values: CDR1 SQVTM, CDR2 ANQGSEA. The CDR3 contains 15 residues. The CDR3 DNA sequence: TGCAGCGTTGACGAGGGGAGGGACGGCACAGATACGCAGTATTTT. It specifies CSVDEGRDGTDTQYF.

This chain links TRBV5-1 with TRBJ1-2; D possibly corresponds to TRBD1 (5 bases). Trimming removed 1 base at V and 6 bases at J, with 13 bases between. The germline V gene has CDR1 SGHRS and CDR2 YFSETQ. The CDR3 covers 14 residues. The CDR3 region is CASSLTGPGDGYTF. CDR3 bases: TGCGCCAGCAGCTTGACAGGACCTGGGGATGGCTACACCTTC.

The CDR3 region has the DNA TGTGCCAGCAGTTTTGGCGGGAGAAGGGACAATGAGCAGTTCTTC. This gives the protein CASSFGGRRDNEQFF. The gene calls are TRBV27 and TRBJ2-1, with 7 positions matching TRBD2. V dropped 3 bases and J dropped 5; count of bases not matched to a gene: 7. CDR3 length: 15 residues. CDR1 is MNHEY and CDR2 is SMNVEV in the germline V gene (reference sequence).

The chain employs TRBV5-5 and TRBJ1-6; D is undetermined. This CDR3 is built from 14 residues. Germline CDR1 reads SGHKS; CDR2 reads YYEKEE (reference sequence). V was cut by 0 bases and J by 6 bases, with 7 bases left in between. The CDR3 sequence: CASSLDQLNSPLHF. For the CDR3, the DNA is TGTGCCAGCAGCTTGGACCAACTTAATTCACCCCTCCACTTT.

V usage is TRBV29-1 and J usage is TRBJ1-2; TRBD1 agrees at 10 bases. The CDR3 is 13 residues long. CDR1 and CDR2 from the germline V gene are SQVTM and ANQGSEA. Trimming at V came to 6 bases and at J to 3 bases, leaving 4 bases not matched to a gene. The CDR3 DNA reads TGCAGCGTACCGGGACAGGGGTACTATGGCTACACCTTC. It codes for CSVPGQGYYGYTF.

The chain employs TRBV5-1 and TRBJ2-1, with a weak D call TRBD2 (6 bases). Germline lookup yields CDR1 SGHRS and CDR2 YFSETQ. The CDR3 totals 16 residues. V was trimmed by 4 bases and J by 0 bases, leaving 14 bases between them. The CDR3 is CASSPAAGSSYNEQFF. The CDR3 DNA follows: TGCGCCAGCAGCCCAGCCGCGGGAAGCTCCTACAATGAGCAGTTCTTC.